This TCR beta chain was sequenced in a study of early T cells in non-severe SARS-CoV-2 infection. The CDR3 consists of 12 residues. The germline gives CDR1 MNHNS, CDR2 SASEGT. The ends were cut back, 7 bases at V and 4 bases at J, with 11 bases in the middle. Separate cDNA molecules each had unique molecular identifiers attached to them. TCRdb reanalysed the 5' RACE reads using MiXCR and keeps one entry per CDR3 protein. The data contain tens of thousands of distinct CDR3 sequences, around a tenth of them seen just once; the ten biggest clones take up approximately 4.2%. This clonotype has ten or more counts.

This TCR derives from an adult who was a healthcare worker with PCR-confirmed SARS-CoV-2 infection or an uninfected control (not recorded which). This rearrangement joins TRBV6-1 to TRBJ2-7; D possibly corresponds to TRBD1 (6 bases). The sequenced material came from whole blood. CDR3 nucleotides: TGTGCCAGCAACCCACAGGGTTACGAGCAGTACTTC. This translates into CASNPQGYEQYF.